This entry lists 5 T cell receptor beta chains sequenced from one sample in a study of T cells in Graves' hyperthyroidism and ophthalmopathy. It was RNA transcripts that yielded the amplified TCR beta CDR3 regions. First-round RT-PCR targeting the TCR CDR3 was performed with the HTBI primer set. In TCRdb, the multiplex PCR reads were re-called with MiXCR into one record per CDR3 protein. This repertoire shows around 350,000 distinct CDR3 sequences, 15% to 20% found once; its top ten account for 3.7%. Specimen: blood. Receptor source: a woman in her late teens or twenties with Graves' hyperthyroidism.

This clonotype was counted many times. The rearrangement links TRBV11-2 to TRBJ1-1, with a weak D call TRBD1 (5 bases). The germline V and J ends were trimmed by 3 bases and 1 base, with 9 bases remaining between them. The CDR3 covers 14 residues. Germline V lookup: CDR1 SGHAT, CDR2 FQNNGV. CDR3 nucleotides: TGTGCCAGCAGCTTCTTCGACAGGAACACTGAAGCTTTCTTT. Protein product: CASSFFDRNTEAFF. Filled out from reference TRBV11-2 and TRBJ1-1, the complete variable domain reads EAGVAQSPRYKIIEKRQSVAFWCNPISGHATLYWYQQILGQGPKLLIQFQNNGVVDDSQLPKDRFSAERLKGVDSTLKIQPAKLEDSAVYLCASSFFDRNTEAFFGQGTRLTVV.

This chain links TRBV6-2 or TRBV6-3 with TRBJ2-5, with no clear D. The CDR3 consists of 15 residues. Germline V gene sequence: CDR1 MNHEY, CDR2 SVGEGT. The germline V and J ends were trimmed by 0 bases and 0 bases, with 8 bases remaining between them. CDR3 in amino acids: CASSYSQKYQETQYF. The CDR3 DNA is TGTGCCAGCAGTTACTCCCAGAAGTACCAAGAGACCCAGTACTTC.

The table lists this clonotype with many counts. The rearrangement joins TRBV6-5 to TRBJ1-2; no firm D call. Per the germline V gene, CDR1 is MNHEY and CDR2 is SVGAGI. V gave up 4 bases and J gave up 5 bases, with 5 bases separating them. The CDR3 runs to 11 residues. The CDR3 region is CASSSFYGYTF. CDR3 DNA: TGTGCCAGCAGTTCGTTTTATGGCTACACCTTC.

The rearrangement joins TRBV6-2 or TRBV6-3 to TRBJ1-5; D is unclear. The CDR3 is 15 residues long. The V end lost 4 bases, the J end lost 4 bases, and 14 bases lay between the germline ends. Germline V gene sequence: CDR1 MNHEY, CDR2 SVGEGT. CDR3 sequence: CASSSRPGENQPQHF. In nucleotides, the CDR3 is TGTGCCAGCAGTTCCCGTCCCGGGGAAAATCAGCCCCAGCATTTT.

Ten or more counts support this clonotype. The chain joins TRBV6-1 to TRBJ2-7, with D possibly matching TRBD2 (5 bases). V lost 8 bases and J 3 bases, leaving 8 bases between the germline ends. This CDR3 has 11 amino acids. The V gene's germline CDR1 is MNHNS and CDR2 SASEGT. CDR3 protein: CASADYYEQYF. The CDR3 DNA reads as TGTGCCAGCGCCGACTACTACGAGCAGTACTTC.